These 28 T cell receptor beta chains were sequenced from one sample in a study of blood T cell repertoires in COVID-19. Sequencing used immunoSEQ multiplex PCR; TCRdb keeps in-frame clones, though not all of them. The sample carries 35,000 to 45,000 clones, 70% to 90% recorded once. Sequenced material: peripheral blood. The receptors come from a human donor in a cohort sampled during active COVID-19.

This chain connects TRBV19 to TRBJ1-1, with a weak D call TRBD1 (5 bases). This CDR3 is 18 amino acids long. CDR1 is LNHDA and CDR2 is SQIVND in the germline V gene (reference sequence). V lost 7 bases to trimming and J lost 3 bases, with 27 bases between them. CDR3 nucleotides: TGTGCCAGTATTGGTTGGGGCCCGCAAGGGATCTCCGACACTGAAGCTTTCTTT. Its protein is CASIGWGPQGISDTEAFF.

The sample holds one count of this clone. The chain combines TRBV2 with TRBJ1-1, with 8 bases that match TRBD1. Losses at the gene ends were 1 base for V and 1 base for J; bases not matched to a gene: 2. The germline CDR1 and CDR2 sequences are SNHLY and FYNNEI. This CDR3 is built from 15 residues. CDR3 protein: CASSEEGTGNTEAFF. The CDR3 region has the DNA TGTGCCAGCAGTGAAGAAGGGACAGGGAACACTGAAGCTTTCTTT.

DNA for the CDR3: TGTGCCTGTGTCAAACTCCCGGGACAGACGCCTGAAGCTTTCTTT. Encoded protein: CACVKLPGQTPEAFF. This chain connects TRBV30 to TRBJ1-1; 7 bases fit TRBD1. Germline loops: CDR1 GTSNPN, CDR2 SVGIG (reference sequence). The CDR3 runs 15 residues. J was trimmed by 6 bases and V by 6 bases; bases with no gene match: 16. Complete variable domain (other parts from reference TRBV30 and TRBJ1-1): SQTIHQWPATLVQPVGSPLSLECTVEGTSNPNLYWYRQAAGRGLQLLFYSVGIGQISSEVPQNLSASRPQDRQFILSSKKLLLSDSGFYLCACVKLPGQTPEAFFGQGTRLTVV.

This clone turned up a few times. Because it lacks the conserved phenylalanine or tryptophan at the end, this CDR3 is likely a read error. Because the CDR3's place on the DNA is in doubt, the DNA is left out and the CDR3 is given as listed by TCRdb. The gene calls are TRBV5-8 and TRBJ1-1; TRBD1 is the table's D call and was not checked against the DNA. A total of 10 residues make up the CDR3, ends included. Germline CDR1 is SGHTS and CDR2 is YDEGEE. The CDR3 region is CASSLALGSG.

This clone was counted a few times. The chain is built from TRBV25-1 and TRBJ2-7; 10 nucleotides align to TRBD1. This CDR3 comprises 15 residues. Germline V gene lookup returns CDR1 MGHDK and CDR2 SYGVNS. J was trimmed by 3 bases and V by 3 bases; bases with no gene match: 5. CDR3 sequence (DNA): TGTGCCAGCAGTGACAACCGGGACAGGGGCTACGAGCAGTACTTC. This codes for CASSDNRDRGYEQYF.

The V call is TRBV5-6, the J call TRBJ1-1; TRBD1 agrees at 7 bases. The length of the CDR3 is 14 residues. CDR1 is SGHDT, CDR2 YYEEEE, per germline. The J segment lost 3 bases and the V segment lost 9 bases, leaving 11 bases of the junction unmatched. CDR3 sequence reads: CATRAGGRDTEAFF. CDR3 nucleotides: TGTGCCACCCGGGCAGGGGGAAGAGACACTGAAGCTTTCTTT.

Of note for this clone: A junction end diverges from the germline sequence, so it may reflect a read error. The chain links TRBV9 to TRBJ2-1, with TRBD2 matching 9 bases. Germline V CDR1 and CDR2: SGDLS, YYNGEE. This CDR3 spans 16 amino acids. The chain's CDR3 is CASSVGPSGGSHEQFF. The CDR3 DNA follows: TGTGCCAGCAGTGTAGGCCCCAGCGGGGGGTCCCATGAGCAGTTCTTC. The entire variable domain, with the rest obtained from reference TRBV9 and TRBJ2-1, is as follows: DSGVTQTPKHLITATGQRVTLRCSPRSGDLSVYWYQQSLDQGLQFLIQYYNGEERAKGNILERFSAQQFPDLHSELNLSSLELGDSALYFCASSVGPSGGSHEQFFGPGTRLTVL.

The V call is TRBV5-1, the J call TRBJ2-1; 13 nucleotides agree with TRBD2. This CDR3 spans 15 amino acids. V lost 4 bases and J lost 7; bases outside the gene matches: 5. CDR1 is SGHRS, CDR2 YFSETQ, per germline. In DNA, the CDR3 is TGCGCCAGCAGCCTACTAGCGGGGGGGCGAAATGAGCAGTTCTTC. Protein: CASSLLAGGRNEQFF.

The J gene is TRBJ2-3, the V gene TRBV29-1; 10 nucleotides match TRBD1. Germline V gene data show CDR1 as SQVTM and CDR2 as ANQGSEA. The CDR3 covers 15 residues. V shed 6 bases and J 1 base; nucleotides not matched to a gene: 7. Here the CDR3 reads CSVDRQGAGTDTQYF. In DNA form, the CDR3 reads TGCAGCGTCGACCGACAGGGGGCGGGCACAGATACGCAGTATTTT.

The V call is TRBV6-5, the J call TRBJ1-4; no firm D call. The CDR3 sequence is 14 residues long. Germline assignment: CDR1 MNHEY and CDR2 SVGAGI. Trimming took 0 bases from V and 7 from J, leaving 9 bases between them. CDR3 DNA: TGTGCCAGCAGTTACTCGAGAGGGCCTGAAAAACTGTTTTTT. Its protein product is CASSYSRGPEKLFF.

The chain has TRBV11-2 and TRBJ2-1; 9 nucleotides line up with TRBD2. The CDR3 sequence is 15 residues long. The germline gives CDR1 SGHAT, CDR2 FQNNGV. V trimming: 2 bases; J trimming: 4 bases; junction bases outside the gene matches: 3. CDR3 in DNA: TGTGCCAGCAGCTTAATAGCGGGGGAGTACAATGAGCAGTTCTTC. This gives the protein CASSLIAGEYNEQFF.

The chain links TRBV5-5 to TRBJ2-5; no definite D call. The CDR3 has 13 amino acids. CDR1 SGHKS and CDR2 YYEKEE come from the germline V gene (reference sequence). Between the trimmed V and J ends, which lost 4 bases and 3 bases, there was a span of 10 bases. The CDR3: CASSGRFKETQYF. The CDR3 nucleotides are TGTGCCAGCAGCGGCAGGTTCAAAGAGACCCAGTACTTC.

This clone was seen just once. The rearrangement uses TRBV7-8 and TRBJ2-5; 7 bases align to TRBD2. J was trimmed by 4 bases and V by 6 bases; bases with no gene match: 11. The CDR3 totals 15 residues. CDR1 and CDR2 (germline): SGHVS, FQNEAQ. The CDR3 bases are TGTGCCAGCAGTCCAAGCGGGGATAACCTAGAGACCCAGTACTTC. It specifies CASSPSGDNLETQYF.

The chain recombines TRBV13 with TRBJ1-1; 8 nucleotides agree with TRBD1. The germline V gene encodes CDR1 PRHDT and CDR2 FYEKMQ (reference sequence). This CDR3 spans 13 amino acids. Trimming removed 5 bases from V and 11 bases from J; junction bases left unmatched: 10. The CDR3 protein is CASSTGQGTDAFF. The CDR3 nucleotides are TGTGCCAGCAGCACCGGACAGGGAACCGACGCTTTCTTT.

CDR3: CATASAPQDTQYF. In DNA form, the CDR3 reads TGTGCCACCGCTAGCGCTCCCCAAGATACGCAGTATTTT. The chain links TRBV10-3 to TRBJ2-3; perhaps TRBD2 as D (6 bases). The CDR3 sequence is 13 residues long. V was clipped by 10 bases and J by 5 bases, with 16 bases between them. CDR1 is ENHRY, CDR2 SYGVKD, per germline.

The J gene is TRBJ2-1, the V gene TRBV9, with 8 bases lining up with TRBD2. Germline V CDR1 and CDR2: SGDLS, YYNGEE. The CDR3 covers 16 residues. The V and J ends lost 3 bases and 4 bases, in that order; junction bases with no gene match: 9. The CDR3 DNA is TGTGCCAGCAGCGGCAACGGCGGGGGGTTTTACAATGAGCAGTTCTTC. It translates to CASSGNGGGFYNEQFF.

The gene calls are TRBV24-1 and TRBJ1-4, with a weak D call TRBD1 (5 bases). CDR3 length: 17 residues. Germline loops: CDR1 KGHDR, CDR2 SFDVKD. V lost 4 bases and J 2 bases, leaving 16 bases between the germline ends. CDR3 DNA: TGTGCCACCAGTGACATGCAGGGTACTTCTACTAATGAAAAACTGTTTTTT. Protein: CATSDMQGTSTNEKLFF.

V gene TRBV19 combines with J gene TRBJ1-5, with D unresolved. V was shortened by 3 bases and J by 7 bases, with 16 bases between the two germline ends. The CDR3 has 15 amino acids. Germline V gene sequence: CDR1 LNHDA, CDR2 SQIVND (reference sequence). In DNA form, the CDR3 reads TGTGCCAGTAGTATCGGATCCCTCGGGAGGCAGCCCCAGCATTTT. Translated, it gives CASSIGSLGRQPQHF. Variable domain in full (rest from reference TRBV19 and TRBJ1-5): DGGITQSPKYLFRKEGQNVTLSCEQNLNHDAMYWYRQDPGQGLRLIYYSQIVNDFQKGDIAEGYSVSREKKESFPLTVTSAQKNPTAFYLCASSIGSLGRQPQHFGDGTRLSIL.

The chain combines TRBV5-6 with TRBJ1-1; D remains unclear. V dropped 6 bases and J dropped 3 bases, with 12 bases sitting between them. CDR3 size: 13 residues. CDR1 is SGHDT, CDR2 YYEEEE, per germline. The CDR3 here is CASTSGSYTEAFF. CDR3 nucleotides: TGTGCCAGCACTTCGGGGTCTTACACTGAAGCTTTCTTT. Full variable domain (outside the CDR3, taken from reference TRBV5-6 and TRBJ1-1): DAGVTQSPTHLIKTRGQQVTLRCSPKSGHDTVSWYQQALGQGPQFIFQYYEEEERQRGNFPDRFSGHQFPNYSSELNVNALLLGDSALYLCASTSGSYTEAFFGQGTRLTVV.

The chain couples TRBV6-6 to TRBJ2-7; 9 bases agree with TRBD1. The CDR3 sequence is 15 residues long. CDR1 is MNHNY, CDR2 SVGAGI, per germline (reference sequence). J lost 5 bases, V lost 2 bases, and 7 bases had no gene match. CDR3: CASSYARDRVNEQYF. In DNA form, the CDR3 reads TGTGCCAGCAGTTACGCGAGGGACAGGGTGAACGAGCAGTACTTC.

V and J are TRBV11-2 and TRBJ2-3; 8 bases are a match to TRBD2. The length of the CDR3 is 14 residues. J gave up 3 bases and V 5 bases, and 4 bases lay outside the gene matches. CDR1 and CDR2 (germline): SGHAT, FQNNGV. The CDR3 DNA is TGTGCCAGCAGCCCGGGACTAGTAACAGATACGCAGTATTTT. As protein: CASSPGLVTDTQYF.

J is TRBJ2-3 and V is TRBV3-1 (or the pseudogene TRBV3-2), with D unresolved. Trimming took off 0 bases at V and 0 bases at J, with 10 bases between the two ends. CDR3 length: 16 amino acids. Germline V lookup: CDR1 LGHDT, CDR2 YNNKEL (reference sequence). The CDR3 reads CASSQEGGISTDTQYF. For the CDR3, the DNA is TGTGCCAGCAGCCAAGAAGGCGGAATTAGCACAGATACGCAGTATTTT.

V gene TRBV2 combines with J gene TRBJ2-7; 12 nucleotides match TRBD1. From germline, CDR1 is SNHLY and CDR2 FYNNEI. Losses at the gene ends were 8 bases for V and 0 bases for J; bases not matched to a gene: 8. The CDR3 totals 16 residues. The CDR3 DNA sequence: TGTGCCAGCGGGGACAGGGGGCATGGTAGCTCCTACGAGCAGTACTTC. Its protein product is CASGDRGHGSSYEQYF.

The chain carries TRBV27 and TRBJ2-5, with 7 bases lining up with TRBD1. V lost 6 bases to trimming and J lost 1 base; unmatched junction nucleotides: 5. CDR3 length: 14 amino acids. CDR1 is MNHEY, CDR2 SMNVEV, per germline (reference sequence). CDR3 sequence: CASSEGAPQETQYF. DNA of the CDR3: TGTGCCAGCAGCGAGGGGGCCCCCCAAGAGACCCAGTACTTC.

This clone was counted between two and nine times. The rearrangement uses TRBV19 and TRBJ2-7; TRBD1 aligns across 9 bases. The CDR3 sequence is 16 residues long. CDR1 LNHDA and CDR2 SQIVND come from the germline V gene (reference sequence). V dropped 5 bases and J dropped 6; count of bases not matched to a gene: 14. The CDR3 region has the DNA TGTGCCAGTAGTCCCATCGGACAGGGGAGCCTCGTCGAGCAGTACTTC. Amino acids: CASSPIGQGSLVEQYF.

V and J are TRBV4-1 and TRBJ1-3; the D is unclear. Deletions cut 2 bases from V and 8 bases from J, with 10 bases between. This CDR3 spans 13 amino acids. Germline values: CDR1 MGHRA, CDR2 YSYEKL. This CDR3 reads CASSQHSGYTIYF. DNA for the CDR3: TGCGCCAGCAGCCAACACTCGGGGTACACCATATATTTT.

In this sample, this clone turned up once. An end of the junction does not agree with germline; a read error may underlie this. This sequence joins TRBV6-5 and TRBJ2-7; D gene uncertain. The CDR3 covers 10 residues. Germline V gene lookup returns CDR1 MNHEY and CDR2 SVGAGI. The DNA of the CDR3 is TGTGCCAGCAGTTACTCTCCACGGTGCTTC. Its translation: CASSYSPRCF.

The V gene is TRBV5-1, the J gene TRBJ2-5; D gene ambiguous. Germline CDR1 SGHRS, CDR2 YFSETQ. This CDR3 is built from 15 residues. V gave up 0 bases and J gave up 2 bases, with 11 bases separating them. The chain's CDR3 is CASSLAPTVQETQYF. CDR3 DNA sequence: TGCGCCAGCAGCTTGGCTCCTACCGTTCAAGAGACCCAGTACTTC. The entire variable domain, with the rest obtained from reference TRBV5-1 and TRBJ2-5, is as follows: KAGVTQTPRYLIKTRGQQVTLSCSPISGHRSVSWYQQTPGQGLQFLFEYFSETQRNKGNFPGRFSGRQFSNSRSEMNVSTLELGDSALYLCASSLAPTVQETQYFGPGTRLLVL.